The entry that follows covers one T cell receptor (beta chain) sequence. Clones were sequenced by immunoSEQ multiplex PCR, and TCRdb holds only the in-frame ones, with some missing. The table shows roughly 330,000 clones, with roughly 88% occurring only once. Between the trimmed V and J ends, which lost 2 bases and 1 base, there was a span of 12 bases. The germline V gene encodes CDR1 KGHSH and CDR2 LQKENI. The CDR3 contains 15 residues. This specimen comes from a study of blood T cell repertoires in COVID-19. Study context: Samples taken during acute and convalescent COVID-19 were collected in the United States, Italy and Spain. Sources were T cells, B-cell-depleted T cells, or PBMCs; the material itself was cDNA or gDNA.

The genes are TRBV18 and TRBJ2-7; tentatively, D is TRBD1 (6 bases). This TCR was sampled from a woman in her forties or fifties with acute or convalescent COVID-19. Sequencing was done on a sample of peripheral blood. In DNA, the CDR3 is TGTGCCAGCTCACCAGCCCGGGACAAGTCCTACGAGCAGTACTTC. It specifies CASSPARDKSYEQYF. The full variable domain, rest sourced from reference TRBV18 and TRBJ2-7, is NAGVMQNPRHLVRRRGQEARLRCSPMKGHSHVYWYRQLPEEGLKFMVYLQKENIIDESGMPKERFSAEFPKEGPSILRIQQVVRGDSAAYFCASSPARDKSYEQYFGPGTRLTVT.